The subject of this entry is one T cell receptor (beta chain). What antigen it recognizes has not been identified. One base away there is no much larger clone; base qualities are not given. This same CDR3 is encoded by further DNA sequences in the sample. The data derive from a study of blood T cell repertoires in COVID-19 (dated by TCRdb to 2018 to 2020). Concerning the study at large: Samples covering the acute and convalescent phases of COVID-19 were provided by collaborators in the United States, Italy and Spain. The samples were drawn from the first 160 participants of the ongoing ImmuneRACE study and from about 1,200 subjects provided by 6 global collaborators. The dataset comprised deeply sampled blood TCRbeta repertoires from subjects exposed to, actively infected with, or recovered from COVID-19. The repertoires were made available in a free public database intended to serve as a resource for research on the immune response to SARS-CoV-2. A de-identified subject ID, COVID-19 status, age in years and sex were almost always included in the sample metadata. Where available, HLA class I and class II types were obtained from metadata supplied by the sample provider rather than from assay-based typing. The prospective study material was composed of cDNA or gDNA derived from T cells, B-cell-depleted T cells, or PBMCs. What the study reported, not specific to this receptor: The amount of clinical and demographic metadata varied by source and participant and was provided uncurated.

The collaborating institutions used their own protocols to collect whole blood in K2EDTA tubes. For TCRbeta analysis, collaborators shipped samples in one of three forms: frozen whole blood, isolated PBMCs, or DNA extracted from either of those sample types. TCRbeta CDR3 regions were amplified from genomic DNA by means of the immunoSEQ Assay, a bias-controlled multiplex PCR. Processing in the source paper ran as follows. Nucleated cell counts per sample were estimated from amplification of reference gene primers within the assay. To quantify the absolute abundance of each unique TCRbeta CDR3 rearrangement, sequence reads were collapsed and filtered. For each sample, productive Simpson clonality was calculated by taking the square root of Simpson's diversity index across productive rearrangements. In TCRdb, the immuneACCESS table is reduced to in-frame sequences with V and J assigned. These tables do not hold every clone; where another copy was compared, an unresolved V gene accounts for under half, and the others remain unexplained. The V and J calls and clone size come from that table; D and trimming were worked out from the DNA. This sample lists over 120,000 clones; roughly 84% were detected once. Of the sample, 10% is held by the ten largest clones.

Including the terminal cysteine and phenylalanine, the CDR3 comprises 13 residues. The CDR3 DNA has 39 bases and is translated from base 1. V was cut back by 1 base and J by 2 bases, leaving a gap of 5 bases between them. CDR1 and CDR2 (SGHVS, FQNEAQ) derive from the germline V gene. The sequence is built from TRBV7-8 and TRBJ1-2; no D gene is confidently identified. The TCR sequence derives from a man aged 55 to 69 with active or convalescent COVID-19. The sequencing sample was made of peripheral blood. The sequenced DNA: TGTGCCAGCAGCTTAGGAGGAAACTATGGCTACACCTTC. Protein translation: CASSLGGNYGYTF.